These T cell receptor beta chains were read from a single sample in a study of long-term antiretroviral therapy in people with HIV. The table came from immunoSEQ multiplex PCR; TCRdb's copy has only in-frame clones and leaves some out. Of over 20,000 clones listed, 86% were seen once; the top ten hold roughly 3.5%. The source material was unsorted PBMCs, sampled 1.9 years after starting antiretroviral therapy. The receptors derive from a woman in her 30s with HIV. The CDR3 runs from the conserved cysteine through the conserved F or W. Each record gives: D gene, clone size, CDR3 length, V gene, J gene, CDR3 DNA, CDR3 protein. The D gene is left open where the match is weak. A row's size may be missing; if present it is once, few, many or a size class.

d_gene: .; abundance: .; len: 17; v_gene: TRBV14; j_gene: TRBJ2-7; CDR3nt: TGTGCCAGCAGCCAACAGCAGGGGCCGATGGGCTCCTCCGAGCAGTACTTC; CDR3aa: CASSQQQGPMGSSEQYF
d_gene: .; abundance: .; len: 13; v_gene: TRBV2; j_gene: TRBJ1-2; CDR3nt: TGTGCCAGCAGTGGCCCGGGGGGGTATGGCTACACCTTC; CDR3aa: CASSGPGGYGYTF
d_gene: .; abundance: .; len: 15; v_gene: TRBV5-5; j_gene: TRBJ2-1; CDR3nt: TGTGCCAGCAGCCCTGACGGTTTACCCTACAATGAGCAGTTCTTC; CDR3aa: CASSPDGLPYNEQFF
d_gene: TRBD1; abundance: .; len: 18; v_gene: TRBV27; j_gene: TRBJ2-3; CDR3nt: TGTGCCAGCATCCCCTCCAGCCAGGGGGCGCGGGTCACAGATACGCAGTATTTT; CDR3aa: CASIPSSQGARVTDTQYF
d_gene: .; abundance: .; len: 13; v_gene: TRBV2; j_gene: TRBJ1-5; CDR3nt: TGTGCCAGCAACAGGGAACCCACTCAGCCCCAGCATTTT; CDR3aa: CASNREPTQPQHF
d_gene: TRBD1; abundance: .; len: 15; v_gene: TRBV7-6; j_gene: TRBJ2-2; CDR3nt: TGTGCCAGCAGCTTAGACAGGGGTGGCACCGGGGAGCTGTTTTTT; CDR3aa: CASSLDRGGTGELFF
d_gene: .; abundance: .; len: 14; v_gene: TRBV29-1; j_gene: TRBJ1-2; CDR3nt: TGCAGCGCTAAGACAGGAGACCTAAACTATGGCTACACCTTC; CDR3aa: CSAKTGDLNYGYTF
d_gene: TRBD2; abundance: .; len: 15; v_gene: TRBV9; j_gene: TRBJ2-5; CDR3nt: TGTGCCAGCAGCGCTTGGACTAGCGGGAAAGAGACCCAGTACTTC; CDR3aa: CASSAWTSGKETQYF
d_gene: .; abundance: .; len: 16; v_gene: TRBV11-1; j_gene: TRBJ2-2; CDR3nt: TGTGCCAGCAGCTTAGCCACTACCCTCAGAGGCGGGGAGCTGTTTTTT; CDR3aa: CASSLATTLRGGELFF
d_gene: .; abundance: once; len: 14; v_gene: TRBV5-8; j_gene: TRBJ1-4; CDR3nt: TGTGCCAGCAGAGATAGGGGACCTAATGAAAAACTGTTTTTT; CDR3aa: CASRDRGPNEKLFF
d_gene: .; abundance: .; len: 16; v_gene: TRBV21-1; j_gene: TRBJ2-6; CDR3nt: TGTGCCAGCAGCCCCCCGAGGAACTCTGGGGCCAACGTCCTGACTTTC; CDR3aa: CASSPPRNSGANVLTF
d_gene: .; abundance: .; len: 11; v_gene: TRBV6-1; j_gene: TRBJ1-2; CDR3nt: TGTGCCAGCAGGCCCGACTATGGCTACACCTTC; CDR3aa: CASRPDYGYTF
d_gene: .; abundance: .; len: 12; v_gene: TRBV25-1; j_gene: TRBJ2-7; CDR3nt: TGTGCCAGCAGTGAGCAGGGTGACGAGCAGTACTTC; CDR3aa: CASSEQGDEQYF
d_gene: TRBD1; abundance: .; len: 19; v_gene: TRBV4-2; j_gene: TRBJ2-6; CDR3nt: TGTGCCAGCAGCCAAGCATGGGGACAGTCGGGCTCTGGGGCCAACGTCCTGACTTTC; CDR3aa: CASSQAWGQSGSGANVLTF
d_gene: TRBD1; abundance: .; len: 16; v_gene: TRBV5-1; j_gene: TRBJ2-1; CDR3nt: TGCGCCAGCAGCCCATCGGGACAGACTCCTTACAATGAGCAGTTCTTC; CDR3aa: CASSPSGQTPYNEQFF
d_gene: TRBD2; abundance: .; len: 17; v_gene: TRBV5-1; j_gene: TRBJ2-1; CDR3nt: TGCGCCAGCAGCATGCAGACTAGCGGGGCTTCCTACAATGAGCAGTTCTTC; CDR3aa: CASSMQTSGASYNEQFF
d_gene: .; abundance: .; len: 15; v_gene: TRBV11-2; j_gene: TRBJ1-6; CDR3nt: TGTGCCAGCAGCTTGATAGCGGGGGAGAGGGCACCCCTCCACTTT; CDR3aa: CASSLIAGERAPLHF
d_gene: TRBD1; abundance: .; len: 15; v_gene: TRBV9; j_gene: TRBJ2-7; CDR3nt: TGTGCCAGCAGCTCAAACCCGGGACAGCCCTACGAGCAGTACTTC; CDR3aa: CASSSNPGQPYEQYF
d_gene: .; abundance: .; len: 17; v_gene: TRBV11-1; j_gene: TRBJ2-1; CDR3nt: TGTGCCAGCAGCTTAGATCTCGGGGGGCAGGCCTACAATGAGCAGTTCTTC; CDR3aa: CASSLDLGGQAYNEQFF
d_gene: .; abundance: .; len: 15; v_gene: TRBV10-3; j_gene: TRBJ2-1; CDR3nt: TGTGCCATCAGGGAGGCAGGGGAATCCTACAATGAGCAGTTCTTC; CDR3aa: CAIREAGESYNEQFF
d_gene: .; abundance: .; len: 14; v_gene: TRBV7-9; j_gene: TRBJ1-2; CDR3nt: TGTGCCAGCAGCCCGGGAGAGACCGCCTATGGCTACACCTTC; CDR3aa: CASSPGETAYGYTF
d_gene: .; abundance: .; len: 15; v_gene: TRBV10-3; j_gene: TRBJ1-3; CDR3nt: TGTGCCATCAGTGAGCGGGGGGCGCGAGGAAACACCATATATTTT; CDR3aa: CAISERGARGNTIYF
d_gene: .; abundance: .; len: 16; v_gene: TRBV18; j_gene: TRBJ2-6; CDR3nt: TGTGCCAGCTCACCACAATCGGCAGCCGGGGCCAACGTCCTGACTTTC; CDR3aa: CASSPQSAAGANVLTF
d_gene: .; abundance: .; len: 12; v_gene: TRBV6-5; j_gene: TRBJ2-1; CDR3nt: TGTGCCAGCATGGGGCTAGTCAATGAGCAGTTCTTC; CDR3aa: CASMGLVNEQFF
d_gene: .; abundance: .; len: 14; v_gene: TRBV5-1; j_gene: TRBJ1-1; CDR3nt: TGCGCCAGCAGCATGGACCGCCTGAACACTGAAGCTTTCTTT; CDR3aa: CASSMDRLNTEAFF
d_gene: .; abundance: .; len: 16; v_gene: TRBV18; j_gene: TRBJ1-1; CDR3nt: TGTGCCAGCTCACCATTGGGCCCACCCCAGAACACTGAAGCTTTCTTT; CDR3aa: CASSPLGPPQNTEAFF
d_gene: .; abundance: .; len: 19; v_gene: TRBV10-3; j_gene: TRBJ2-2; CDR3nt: TGTGCCATCAGTGACATCCGGGACACTCCTATTTCGAACACCGGGGAGCTGTTTTTT; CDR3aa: CAISDIRDTPISNTGELFF
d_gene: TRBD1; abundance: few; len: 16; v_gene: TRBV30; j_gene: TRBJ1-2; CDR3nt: TGTGCCTGGAGTGTACGACGAGGGGGCCACAACTATGGCTACACCTTC; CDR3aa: CAWSVRRGGHNYGYTF
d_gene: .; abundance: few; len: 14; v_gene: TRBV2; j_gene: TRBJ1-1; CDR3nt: TGTGCCAGCAGTGCAGGACACATGAACACTGAAGCTTTCTTT; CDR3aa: CASSAGHMNTEAFF
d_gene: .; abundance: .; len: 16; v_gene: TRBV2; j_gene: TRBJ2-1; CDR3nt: TGTGCCAGCAGTGATAGTGGGGTGAGCTCCTACAATGAGCAGTTCTTC; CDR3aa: CASSDSGVSSYNEQFF
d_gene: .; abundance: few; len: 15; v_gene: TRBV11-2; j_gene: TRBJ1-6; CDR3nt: TGTGCCAGCAGTTCAAAATCGGGACAAACCTCACCCCTCCACTTT; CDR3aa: CASSSKSGQTSPLHF
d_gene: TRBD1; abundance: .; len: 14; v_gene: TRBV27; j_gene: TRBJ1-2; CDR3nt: TGTGCCAGCAGTTTAGTGGGACAGACGTTTGGCTACACCTTC; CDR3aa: CASSLVGQTFGYTF
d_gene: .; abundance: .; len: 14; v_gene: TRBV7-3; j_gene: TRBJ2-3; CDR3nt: TGTGCCAGCAGCCCTCACTCGGCGGCGGATACGCAGTATTTT; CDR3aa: CASSPHSAADTQYF
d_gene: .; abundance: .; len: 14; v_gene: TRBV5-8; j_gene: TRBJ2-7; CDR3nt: TGTGCCAGCAGCGCCGGGCCAGACACATACGAGCAGTACTTC; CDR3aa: CASSAGPDTYEQYF
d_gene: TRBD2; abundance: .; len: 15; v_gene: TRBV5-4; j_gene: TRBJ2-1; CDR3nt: TGTGCCAGCAGCTTCGGACTAGCGGGGGCGGCTGAGCAGTTCTTC; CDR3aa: CASSFGLAGAAEQFF
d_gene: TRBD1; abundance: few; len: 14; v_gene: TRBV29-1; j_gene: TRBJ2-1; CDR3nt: TGCAGCGTTGATGGCCGGGACAGACGGAATGAGCAGTTCTTC; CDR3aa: CSVDGRDRRNEQFF
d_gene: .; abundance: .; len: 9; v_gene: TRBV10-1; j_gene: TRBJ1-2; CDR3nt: TGCGCCAGCAATTATGGCTACACCTTC; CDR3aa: CASNYGYTF
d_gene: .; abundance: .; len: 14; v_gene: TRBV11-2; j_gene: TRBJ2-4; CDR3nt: TGTGCCAGCAGCCCACACTTAGCCAAAAACATTCAGTACTTC; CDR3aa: CASSPHLAKNIQYF
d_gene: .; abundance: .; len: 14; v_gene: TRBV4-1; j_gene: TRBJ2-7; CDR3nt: TGCGCCAGCAGCCAAGAACGCGGGTGGAACGAGCAGTACTTC; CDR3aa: CASSQERGWNEQYF
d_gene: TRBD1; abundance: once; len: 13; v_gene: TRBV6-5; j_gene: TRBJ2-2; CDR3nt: TGTGCCAGCGGGGACAGCAACACCGGGGAGCTGTTTTTT; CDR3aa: CASGDSNTGELFF
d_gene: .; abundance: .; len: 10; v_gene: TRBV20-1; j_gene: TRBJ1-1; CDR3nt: TGCAGTGCTAAAAACACTGAAGCTTTCTTT; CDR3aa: CSAKNTEAFF
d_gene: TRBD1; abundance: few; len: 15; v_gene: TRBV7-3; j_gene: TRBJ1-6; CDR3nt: TGTGCCAGCAGCAGGGGGGACAGGGACTATTCACCCCTCCACTTT; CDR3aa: CASSRGDRDYSPLHF
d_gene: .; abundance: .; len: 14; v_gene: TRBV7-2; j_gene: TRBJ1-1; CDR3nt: TGTGCCAGCAGCGTCCAGGGGTCCTACACTGAAGCTTTCTTT; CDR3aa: CASSVQGSYTEAFF
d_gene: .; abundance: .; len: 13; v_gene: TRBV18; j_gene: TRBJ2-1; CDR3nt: TGTGCCAGCTCACCACAGGGGGGGGGTGAGCAGTTCTTC; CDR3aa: CASSPQGGGEQFF
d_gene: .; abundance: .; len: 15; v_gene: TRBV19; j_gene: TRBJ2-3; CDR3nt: TGTGCCAGTAGTATAGATCCGTCTAGTGGAGATACGCAGTATTTT; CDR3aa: CASSIDPSSGDTQYF
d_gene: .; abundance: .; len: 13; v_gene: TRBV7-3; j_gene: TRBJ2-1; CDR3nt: TGTGCCAGCAGCTTAACCTGGGTCAATGAGCAGTTCTTC; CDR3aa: CASSLTWVNEQFF
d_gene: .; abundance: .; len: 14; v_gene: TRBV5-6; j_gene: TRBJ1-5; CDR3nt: TGTGCCAGCAGCCGGGGAGGAGGCAATCAGCCCCAGCATTTT; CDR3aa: CASSRGGGNQPQHF
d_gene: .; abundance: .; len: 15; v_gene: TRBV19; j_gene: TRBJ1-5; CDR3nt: TGTGCCAGTAGTATGGGCGGGTGGAGCAATCAGCCCCAGCATTTT; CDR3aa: CASSMGGWSNQPQHF
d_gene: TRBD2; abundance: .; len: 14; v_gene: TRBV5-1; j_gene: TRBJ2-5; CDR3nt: TGCGCCAGTTCCCTGAGCGGGGGGCAAGAGACCCAGTACTTC; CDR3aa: CASSLSGGQETQYF
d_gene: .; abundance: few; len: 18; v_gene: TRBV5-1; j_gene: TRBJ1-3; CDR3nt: TGCGCCAGCAGCTTGTCACCCCTCGACATTCCTAGTCCTTCCACCATATATTTT; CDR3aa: CASSLSPLDIPSPSTIYF
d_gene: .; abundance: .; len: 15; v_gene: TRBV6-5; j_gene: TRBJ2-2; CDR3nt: TGTGCCAGCAGTTACAGGGACTCCAACACCGGGGAGCTGTTTTTT; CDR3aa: CASSYRDSNTGELFF
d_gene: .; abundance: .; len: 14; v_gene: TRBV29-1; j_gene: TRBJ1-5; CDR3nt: TGCAGCGAAGTGGACGGACTTAGCAATCAGCCCCAGCATTTT; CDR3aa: CSEVDGLSNQPQHF